This T cell receptor (beta chain) is from a study of identical twins. The sample holds a few counts of this clonotype. CDR3 length equals 13 residues. The V gene end was trimmed by 5 bases and the J gene end by 10 bases; junction bases not matched to a gene: 7. CDR1 is DFQATT, CDR2 SNEGSKA, per germline (reference sequence). From the 5' RACE reads, TCRdb called clonotypes with MiXCR, one entry per CDR3 protein. The sample includes fewer than 900,000 distinct CDR3 sequences, approximately 21% seen only once; the top ten take around 4.5%. These data were also filed under a second study, of T cells expressing NK-cell markers. That paper adds: Nothing established the HCMV specificity of expanded NKG2C+ T cell clones.

Source material: PBMCs. The chain employs TRBV20-1 and TRBJ1-6, with 8 bases aligning to TRBD1. The sequence was collected from a woman younger than 35 in good health. CDR3 DNA: TGCAGTGCTCCCGACAGGGGTCGATCACCCCTCCACTTT. It encodes CSAPDRGRSPLHF.